These 5 T cell receptor beta chains were sequenced from one sample in a study of blood T cell repertoires in COVID-19. Clones were read by immunoSEQ multiplex PCR, and TCRdb kept only the in-frame ones, dropping some. Among about 130,000 clones listed, 90% were seen once. Sequenced: peripheral blood. All receptors come from a man aged 50-60 years with active COVID-19.

The chain has TRBV14 and TRBJ1-2; D not resolved. With 3 bases removed from V and 7 bases from J, the gap between germline ends came to 15 bases. The CDR3 is 14 residues long. Germline V CDR1 and CDR2: SGHDN, FVKESK. Here the CDR3 reads CASSQLRGPSGYTF. CDR3 sequence (DNA): TGTGCCAGCAGCCAGTTACGGGGTCCTTCTGGCTACACCTTC.

V usage is TRBV3-1 (or the pseudogene TRBV3-2) and J usage is TRBJ1-2, with 8 bases aligning to TRBD1. Germline loops: CDR1 LGHDT, CDR2 YNNKEL (reference sequence). The V gene end was trimmed by 4 bases and the J gene end by 7 bases; junction bases not matched to a gene: 11. The CDR3 covers 15 residues. Here the CDR3 reads CASSPQAGGQGGYTF. The CDR3 coding sequence is TGTGCCAGCAGCCCCCAGGCCGGCGGACAGGGTGGCTACACCTTC.

V is TRBV19 and J is TRBJ2-1, with D maybe TRBD1 (5 bases). CDR3 length equals 17 residues. V was shortened by 1 base and J by 0 bases, with 13 bases between the two germline ends. CDR1 is LNHDA and CDR2 is SQIVND in the germline V gene (reference sequence). DNA for the CDR3: TGTGCCAGTAGTATAGTTAGTGGAGACAGCTCCTACAATGAGCAGTTCTTC. The encoded protein is CASSIVSGDSSYNEQFF.

The gene calls are TRBV18 and TRBJ1-3, with 10 positions matching TRBD1. The V gene end was trimmed by 4 bases and the J gene end by 2 bases; junction bases not matched to a gene: 8. The CDR3 consists of 17 residues. The germline V gene has CDR1 KGHSH and CDR2 LQKENI. The CDR3 sequence is CASSLRQGAKAGNTIYF. For the CDR3, the DNA is TGTGCCAGCTCACTTCGACAGGGGGCAAAGGCTGGAAACACCATATATTTT. Looking up the rest from reference TRBV18 and TRBJ1-3 gives the full variable domain: NAGVMQNPRHLVRRRGQEARLRCSPMKGHSHVYWYRQLPEEGLKFMVYLQKENIIDESGMPKERFSAEFPKEGPSILRIQQVVRGDSAAYFCASSLRQGAKAGNTIYFGEGSWLTVV.

V gene TRBV5-4 combines with J gene TRBJ2-7; 10 nucleotides agree with TRBD1. CDR3 length: 15 residues. CDR1 is SGHNT and CDR2 is YYREEE in the germline V gene (reference sequence). The V gene end was trimmed by 4 bases and the J gene end by 3 bases; junction bases not matched to a gene: 7. The DNA for the CDR3 is TGTGCCAGCAGCGTATCAGGACAGGGGGGCTACGAGCAGTACTTC. This gives the protein CASSVSGQGGYEQYF.